The 13 T cell receptor beta chains below come from one sample, sequenced in a study of beta chain features in type 1 diabetes. The entirety of the isolated RNA underwent reverse transcription, so expressed TCRB transcripts were sequenced. Sequencing used immunoSEQ multiplex PCR; TCRdb keeps in-frame clones, though not all of them. The profile shows some 99,000 clones, under 40% of them singletons. The specimen sequenced was stem cell memory CD4+ T cells from blood. The receptors here all came from a woman between 18 and 29 years old in good health.

V and J are TRBV7-9 and TRBJ2-1, with 14 bases aligning to TRBD2. V shed 2 bases, J shed 5 bases, and the junction held 5 bases outside the gene matches. Looked up from germline, CDR1 is SEHNR and CDR2 is FQNEAQ (reference sequence). CDR3 length equals 17 residues. CDR3 loop: CASSLIRLAGGDNEQFF. CDR3 nucleotides: TGTGCCAGCAGCTTAATCAGACTAGCGGGAGGGGACAATGAGCAGTTCTTC. The variable domain in full, completed from reference TRBV7-9 and TRBJ2-1, reads DTGVSQNPRHKITKRGQNVTFRCDPISEHNRLYWYRQTLGQGPEFLTYFQNEAQLEKSRLLSDRFSAERPKGSFSTLEIQRTEQGDSAMYLCASSLIRLAGGDNEQFFGPGTRLTVL.

This clone appeared a few times. V usage is TRBV2 and J usage is TRBJ2-2; 7 bases align to TRBD1. The CDR3 contains 13 residues. CDR1 is SNHLY, CDR2 FYNNEI, per germline. With 5 bases clipped from V and 3 bases from J, the junction kept 0 bases outside the gene matches. This chain's CDR3 is CASSTGDTGELFF. The CDR3 nucleotides read TGTGCCAGCAGTACAGGGGACACCGGGGAGCTGTTTTTT.

In nucleotides, the CDR3 is TGCGCCAGCAGCTTGGACGGGAATAGACGCACTGAAGCTTTCTTT. This codes for CASSLDGNRRTEAFF. The chain is built from TRBV5-1 and TRBJ1-1; D call uncertain. The CDR3 contains 15 residues. In germline, CDR1 is SGHRS, CDR2 YFSETQ. V lost 0 bases and J 4 bases, leaving 13 bases between the germline ends.

The chain couples TRBV14 to TRBJ1-1, with no clear D. The CDR3 runs to 15 residues. V lost 1 base and J lost 6, with 15 bases in between. Germline lookup yields CDR1 SGHDN and CDR2 FVKESK. The CDR3 DNA reads as TGTGCCAGCAGCCAAGTTACGGGTCTATGGCCTGAAGCTTTCTTT. This codes for CASSQVTGLWPEAFF.

V gene TRBV5-1 combines with J gene TRBJ2-2, with D uncertain. Deletions cut 1 base from V and 1 base from J, with 5 bases between. There are 14 residues in the CDR3. The germline V gene encodes CDR1 SGHRS and CDR2 YFSETQ. This CDR3 reads CASSLWLNTGELFF. CDR3 in DNA: TGCGCCAGCAGCTTGTGGCTGAACACCGGGGAGCTGTTTTTT.

This clone was counted a few times. The rearrangement uses TRBV11-2 and TRBJ2-1, with D perhaps matching TRBD2 (5 bases). CDR1 and CDR2 from the germline V gene are SGHAT and FQNNGV. Trimming took off 5 bases at V and 0 bases at J, with 11 bases between the two ends. This CDR3 region has 15 residues. CDR3 sequence (DNA): TGTGCCAGCAGCCAAGGAGGCAGCTCCTACAATGAGCAGTTCTTC. Its translation is CASSQGGSSYNEQFF. Full variable domain (outside the CDR3, taken from reference TRBV11-2 and TRBJ2-1): EAGVAQSPRYKIIEKRQSVAFWCNPISGHATLYWYQQILGQGPKLLIQFQNNGVVDDSQLPKDRFSAERLKGVDSTLKIQPAKLEDSAVYLCASSQGGSSYNEQFFGPGTRLTVL.

The chain is built from TRBV11-2 and TRBJ2-7; perhaps TRBD1 as D (5 bases). The germline CDR1 and CDR2 sequences are SGHAT and FQNNGV. The V gene lost 5 bases and the J gene lost 2 bases, with 16 bases spanning the gap. This CDR3 contains 15 residues. DNA for the CDR3: TGTGCCAGCAGCCCTAGATCCGCAGGGACCTACGAGCAGTACTTC. The encoded protein is CASSPRSAGTYEQYF.

The table lists this clone with a few counts. The chain employs TRBV7-3 and TRBJ2-1; 9 bases match TRBD2. J gave up 7 bases and V 1 base, and 5 bases lay outside the gene matches. The CDR3 is 15 residues long. Per the germline V gene, CDR1 is SGHTA and CDR2 is FQGTGA. The chain's CDR3 is CASSLSLAGYNEQFF. The CDR3 DNA is TGTGCCAGCAGCTTAAGTCTAGCGGGATATAATGAGCAGTTCTTC.

This clone has a handful of counts. This chain connects TRBV29-1 to TRBJ2-7; the match to TRBD1 covers 7 bases. V gave up 4 bases and J gave up 5 bases; unmatched junction bases: 5. Germline loops: CDR1 SQVTM, CDR2 ANQGSEA. The CDR3 length is 12 residues. CDR3 in amino acids: CSVGTGDHEQYF. The DNA for the CDR3 is TGCAGCGTTGGTACAGGGGACCACGAGCAGTACTTC.

This clone turned up a few times. The V and J genes are TRBV29-1 and TRBJ2-1, with 8 nucleotides matching TRBD2. Germline CDR1 SQVTM, CDR2 ANQGSEA. The CDR3 has 15 residues. V lost 7 bases and J lost 4; bases outside the gene matches: 12. The CDR3: CSALLLAGGYNEQFF. CDR3 in DNA: TGCAGCGCCTTACTCCTCGCGGGGGGATACAATGAGCAGTTCTTC.

The CDR3 here is CASSLSPQETQYF. The CDR3 region has the DNA TGTGCCAGCAGCCTCTCCCCCCAAGAGACCCAGTACTTC. The genes are TRBV11-2 and TRBJ2-5; D remains ambiguous. The CDR3 has 13 residues. V shed 5 bases and J shed 1 base, with 8 bases lying between them. Germline values: CDR1 SGHAT, CDR2 FQNNGV.

J is TRBJ2-6 and V is TRBV28; 9 bases line up with TRBD1. Trimming at V came to 5 bases and at J to 0 bases, leaving 11 bases not matched to a gene. Germline CDR1 MDHEN, CDR2 SYDVKM. This CDR3 has 19 residues. DNA of the CDR3: TGTGCCAGCAGTCATCACAGGGGGCTTTCCCTCTCTGGGGCCAACGTCCTGACTTTC. Residues: CASSHHRGLSLSGANVLTF.

This chain uses TRBV20-1 with TRBJ1-2, with 8 bases fitting TRBD1. The junction had 4 bases not matched to a gene; V was cut back by 5 bases and J by 8 bases. CDR1 is DFQATT and CDR2 is SNEGSKA in the germline V gene (reference sequence). The CDR3 is made up of 11 amino acids. CDR3 protein: CSAGTGGGYTF. CDR3 in DNA: TGCAGTGCTGGGACAGGTGGCGGCTACACCTTC.